The 6 T cell receptor beta chains listed next were all sequenced from one sample in a study of blood T cell repertoires in COVID-19 (TCRdb year 2020). Library preparation was by the immunoSEQ multiplex PCR assay. Drawn from immuneACCESS, this table holds only the in-frame rearrangements with V and J called that TCRdb kept. Clones are partly lost; checked studies trace under half to an unresolved V gene and leave the rest unexplained. Across this sample there are roughly 250,000 clones, with more than 60% seen only once. The top ten clonotypes cover 4% to 4.5% of the sample. The specimen was peripheral blood. The receptors were sampled from a middle-aged woman with active or convalescent COVID-19.

The V call is TRBV14, the J call TRBJ2-3, with D unresolved. V was trimmed by 0 bases and J by 7 bases, leaving 8 bases between them. The CDR3 contains 13 residues. CDR1 is SGHDN, CDR2 FVKESK, per germline. Here the CDR3 DNA reads TGTGCCAGCAGCCAAGACGGTGGTCATACGCAGTATTTT. The encoded protein is CASSQDGGHTQYF. The full variable domain, its missing parts supplied by reference TRBV14 and TRBJ2-3, is EAGVTQFPSHSVIEKGQTVTLRCDPISGHDNLYWYRRVMGKEIKFLLHFVKESKQDESGMPNNRFLAERTGGTYSTLKVQPAELEDSGVYFCASSQDGGHTQYFGPGTRLTVL.

The chain carries TRBV11-1 and TRBJ2-2; D is uncertain. The germline CDR1 and CDR2 sequences are SGHAT and FQDESV (reference sequence). CDR3 length equals 15 residues. Trimming shortened V by 0 bases and J by 1 base, and 6 bases separated the two germline ends. As DNA, the CDR3 is TGTGCCAGCAGCTTAGCGGCGGAGAACACCGGGGAGCTGTTTTTT. Translation gives CASSLAAENTGELFF.

The chain joins TRBV11-2 to TRBJ2-5, with D uncertain. Trimming pared 1 base from V and 4 bases from J, leaving 10 bases between. This CDR3 has 14 residues. The germline gives CDR1 SGHAT, CDR2 FQNNGV. CDR3 nucleotide sequence: TGTGCCAGCAGCTTAGGACTCAGAGGAGAGACCCAGTACTTC. It codes for CASSLGLRGETQYF.

The rearrangement joins TRBV9 to TRBJ2-3; no definite D call. In germline, CDR1 is SGDLS, CDR2 YYNGEE. The CDR3 is 12 residues long. The V gene lost 4 bases and the J gene lost 8 bases, with 11 bases spanning the gap. This CDR3 reads CASSPGLGTQYF. CDR3 in DNA: TGTGCCAGCAGCCCCGGTCTTGGTACGCAGTATTTT.

This clone was seen once. The V call is TRBV5-1, the J call TRBJ1-1; no clear D. Germline loops: CDR1 SGHRS, CDR2 YFSETQ. The CDR3 is 15 amino acids. The V gene lost 4 bases and the J gene lost 0 bases, with 13 bases spanning the gap. Here the CDR3 DNA reads TGCGCCAGCAGCAGATCCGGGTCCATGAACACTGAAGCTTTCTTT. It specifies CASSRSGSMNTEAFF.

The rearrangement joins TRBV11-2 to TRBJ2-3; D remains ambiguous. There are 14 residues in the CDR3. Per germline, CDR1 SGHAT and CDR2 FQNNGV. Deletions cut 2 bases from V and 3 bases from J, with 9 bases between. This chain's CDR3 is CASSLLISTDTQYF. Here the CDR3 DNA reads TGTGCCAGCAGCTTATTAATATCTACAGATACGCAGTATTTT. The variable domain in full, completed from reference TRBV11-2 and TRBJ2-3, reads EAGVAQSPRYKIIEKRQSVAFWCNPISGHATLYWYQQILGQGPKLLIQFQNNGVVDDSQLPKDRFSAERLKGVDSTLKIQPAKLEDSAVYLCASSLLISTDTQYFGPGTRLTVL.